These T cell receptor beta chains were read from a single sample in a study of molecular identifiers for immune sequencing clone quantification. TCRdb re-called the PCR reads through MiXCR, storing one row per CDR3 protein. The profile shows about 500,000 distinct CDR3 sequences, roughly 26% of them singletons. Material: naive CD8+ T cells from blood, with Jurkat cell RNA spiked in. These receptors were obtained from a human donor in good health. Some libraries in this study had Jurkat cell RNA spiked in. Each CDR3 is given with its conserved first and last residue. Each record gives: CDR3 length, J gene, clone size, D gene, V gene, CDR3 DNA, CDR3 protein. A D gene is named only where the DNA matches it firmly. Rows may omit the clone size; those that give it use once, few, many or a size class.

12	TRBJ2-2	many	TRBD1	TRBV29-1	TGCAGCGCGACAGGGGAAACCGGGGAGCTGTTTTTT	CSATGETGELFF
13	TRBJ2-7	many	-	TRBV6-5	TGTGCCAGCAGCCTGGGAGTACTCAACGAGCAGTACTTC	CASSLGVLNEQYF
13	TRBJ2-1	-	-	TRBV4-3	TGCGCCAGCAGCCCTAGGGGCCTGGGTGAGCAGTTCTTC	CASSPRGLGEQFF
15	TRBJ1-2	-	TRBD1	TRBV7-9	TGTGCCAGCAGTTTCGACAGGGGAACAAACTATGGCTACACCTTC	CASSFDRGTNYGYTF
16	TRBJ2-3	few	-	TRBV5-1	TGCGCCAGCAGCTTGGACGCAACTACTAGCACAGATACGCAGTATTTT	CASSLDATTSTDTQYF
15	TRBJ2-2	few	-	TRBV6-2/TRBV6-3	TGTGCCAGCATCGAGCTCCCCTACCCTGCCGGGGAGCTGTTTTTT	CASIELPYPAGELFF
12	TRBJ2-7	many	-	TRBV5-6	TGTGCCAGCAGCTTGGAGGAGGGGGAGCAGTACTTC	CASSLEEGEQYF
17	TRBJ1-5	-	-	TRBV4-3	TGCGCCGGCAGCCAAGATACGGTTGGGGCGGGAAGTCAGCCCCAGCATTTT	CAGSQDTVGAGSQPQHF
15	TRBJ1-1	many	TRBD1	TRBV7-9	TGTGCCAGCAGCTACGACAGGGACATGAACACTGAAGCTTTCTTT	CASSYDRDMNTEAFF
15	TRBJ2-4	-	-	TRBV27	TGTGCTTCCTCGTTGGAGGGTAAAGCCAAAAACATTCAGTACTTC	CASSLEGKAKNIQYF
15	TRBJ2-7	-	-	TRBV29-1	TGCAGCGTTGAAAAGAGTGGGGACGCTCTTGATGAGCGGTACTTC	CSVEKSGDALDERYF
13	TRBJ2-7	few	-	TRBV7-6	TGTGCCAGCAGCTTAGGCGACTCCGCCGAGCAGTACTTC	CASSLGDSAEQYF
8	TRBJ1-4	few	-	TRBV6-5	TGTCCAGGGGAAAAACTGTTTTTT	CPGEKLFF
16	TRBJ2-2	few	-	TRBV7-9	TGTGCCAGCAGCTTAGCGTCGGAGGGGATCACCGGGGAGCTGTTTTTT	CASSLASEGITGELFF
15	TRBJ2-3	-	-	TRBV9	TGTGCCAGCAGCGTTAGCGGTACAGGGACAGATACGCAGTATTTT	CASSVSGTGTDTQYF
14	TRBJ2-3	-	-	TRBV30	TGTGCCGGAGACGCCGGGACTTACACAGATACGCAGTATTTT	CAGDAGTYTDTQYF
15	TRBJ2-3	few	-	TRBV7-2	TGTGCCAGCAGCTTAAACTCCAGGGGAACAGATACGCAGTATTTT	CASSLNSRGTDTQYF
13	TRBJ2-5	few	-	TRBV19	TGTGCCAGTAGTACGGTGAGGTGGGAGACCCAGTACTTC	CASSTVRWETQYF
14	TRBJ1-1	many	-	TRBV6-2/TRBV6-3	TGTGCCAGCAGTTACGTCAGCCGAGGCACTGAAGCTTTCTTT	CASSYVSRGTEAFF
18	TRBJ2-3	few	TRBD2	TRBV7-2	TGTGCCAGCAGCTTAATCCCCGGGACTAGCGGATTTACAGATACGCAGTATTTT	CASSLIPGTSGFTDTQYF
17	TRBJ2-5	few	TRBD2	TRBV7-9	TGTGCCAGCAGCGCCCGGACTAGCGGGGGCAACCAAGAGACCCAGTACTTC	CASSARTSGGNQETQYF
16	TRBJ1-6	many	-	TRBV4-1	TGCGCCAGCAGCCAGATTATTCGGGACGCTGGTTCACCCCTCCACTTT	CASSQIIRDAGSPLHF
16	TRBJ1-2	few	-	TRBV27	TGTGCCAGCAGTTTATCTTTAGGGCTAGCTAACTATGGCTACACCTTC	CASSLSLGLANYGYTF
16	TRBJ2-3	-	TRBD2	TRBV20-1	TGCAGTGCTAGAGACTGGACTAGCGCCGACACAGATACGCAGTATTTT	CSARDWTSADTDTQYF
13	TRBJ2-7	many	-	TRBV29-1	TGCAGCGTTTCGCGGGGGCCTTCGGCCGAGCAGTACTTC	CSVSRGPSAEQYF
15	TRBJ1-4	-	-	TRBV13	TGTGCCAGCAGCTTAGGAGCAGTAGATAATGAAAAACTGTTTTTT	CASSLGAVDNEKLFF
16	TRBJ2-3	-	-	TRBV7-9	TGTGCCAGCAGCTCCTATCCGGACGGAGAAGCAGATACGCAGTATTTT	CASSSYPDGEADTQYF
16	TRBJ2-2	-	-	TRBV6-5	TGTGCCAGCAGTTATCCCGGCCCGTCGAACACCGGGGAGCTGTTTTTT	CASSYPGPSNTGELFF
12	TRBJ1-1	few	TRBD1	TRBV7-9	TGTGCCAGCAGCCAACAGGGGGCAGACGCTTTCTTT	CASSQQGADAFF
14	TRBJ2-7	few	-	TRBV11-2	TGTGCCAGCAGCTTTTGGCCGGGACATTACGAGCAGTACTTC	CASSFWPGHYEQYF
15	TRBJ2-1	-	-	TRBV30	TGTGCCTGGAGTGTTGGGGGCCTAGAGGGCAATGAGCAGTTCTTC	CAWSVGGLEGNEQFF
13	TRBJ2-7	few	-	TRBV9	TGTGCCAGCAGCTCCCTCGAGTCCTACGAGCAGTACTTC	CASSSLESYEQYF
15	TRBJ1-1	many	TRBD1	TRBV27	TGTGCCAGCAGCTTCGGGACAGGGTCGTGGACTGAAGCTTTCTTT	CASSFGTGSWTEAFF
16	TRBJ2-5	few	TRBD1	TRBV12-3/TRBV12-4	TGTGCCAGCAGTTCTGGACAGGCCCTATTCCAAGAGACCCAGTACTTC	CASSSGQALFQETQYF
13	TRBJ2-7	many	TRBD1	TRBV7-9	TGTGCCAGCAGGACCACAGGGGACCACGAGCAGTACTTC	CASRTTGDHEQYF
18	TRBJ2-3	-	TRBD2	TRBV2	TGTGCCAGCAGTGATCCCTCCCCGGCTAGCGGGAGTACAGATACGCAGTATTTT	CASSDPSPASGSTDTQYF
12	TRBJ2-7	few	-	TRBV20-1	TGCAGTGCTAGGGACCTAGAGGACGAGCAGTACTTC	CSARDLEDEQYF
14	TRBJ2-2	-	TRBD1	TRBV20-1	TGCAGTCACAGGGGGCCCTCGAACACCGGGGAGCTGTTTTTT	CSHRGPSNTGELFF
12	TRBJ1-5	-	TRBD1	TRBV13	TGTGCCAGCAGCAACAGGGGTCAGCCCCAGCATTTT	CASSNRGQPQHF
15	TRBJ2-4	many	-	TRBV7-9	TGTGCCAGCAGCTTAGACTACTGGGGCAAAAACATTCAGTACTTC	CASSLDYWGKNIQYF
14	TRBJ2-4	-	TRBD1	TRBV5-8	TGTGCCAGCAGCTTGGGAACAGGGGTTAACATTCAGTACTTC	CASSLGTGVNIQYF
13	TRBJ2-7	few	-	TRBV20-1	TGCAGTGCTAGAGACCTGGGAACCTACGAGCAGTACTTC	CSARDLGTYEQYF
17	TRBJ2-2	few	-	TRBV7-9	TGTGCCAGCAGCTTACCCCCGCAGGGGTCGGGCACCGGGGAGCTGTTTTTT	CASSLPPQGSGTGELFF
18	TRBJ2-2	-	-	TRBV12-3/TRBV12-4	TGTGCCAGCAGTTTAGGTGGCCAGGGGGGAGGGCCGGACGGGGAGCTGTTTTTT	CASSLGGQGGGPDGELFF
15	TRBJ2-1	few	TRBD2	TRBV11-2	TGTGCCAGCAGCTACGGGACTAGCGGGAGAGATGAGCAGTTCTTC	CASSYGTSGRDEQFF
14	TRBJ1-4	many	-	TRBV27	TGTGCCAGCAGGGGGTCGATGACTAATGAAAAACTGTTTTTT	CASRGSMTNEKLFF
14	TRBJ2-7	few	-	TRBV30	TGTGCCTGGAAAATGAGCTCCCCGGCCTACGAGCAGTACTTC	CAWKMSSPAYEQYF
14	TRBJ1-4	few	-	TRBV7-9	TGTGCCAGCAGCGGTACAGGGTCAAATGAAAAACTGTTTTTT	CASSGTGSNEKLFF
13	TRBJ2-3	many	-	TRBV13	TGTGCCAGCACTGACTCCCTCACAGATACGCAGTATTTT	CASTDSLTDTQYF
13	TRBJ1-2	-	-	TRBV2	TGTGCCAGCAGTGAAGCTGGTTCGCGCGGCTACACCTTC	CASSEAGSRGYTF
13	TRBJ2-7	many	-	TRBV7-9	TGTGCCGTCCCCGGGGATATGACCTACGAGCAGTACTTC	CAVPGDMTYEQYF
16	TRBJ2-3	many	TRBD1	TRBV5-1	TGCGCCAGCAGCTTGGAGGGACAGGGGGCGGCAGATACGCAGTATTTT	CASSLEGQGAADTQYF
15	TRBJ1-2	many	-	TRBV14	TGTGCCAGCAGCGTCAAGGGGGATAGCGGCTATGGCTACACCTTC	CASSVKGDSGYGYTF